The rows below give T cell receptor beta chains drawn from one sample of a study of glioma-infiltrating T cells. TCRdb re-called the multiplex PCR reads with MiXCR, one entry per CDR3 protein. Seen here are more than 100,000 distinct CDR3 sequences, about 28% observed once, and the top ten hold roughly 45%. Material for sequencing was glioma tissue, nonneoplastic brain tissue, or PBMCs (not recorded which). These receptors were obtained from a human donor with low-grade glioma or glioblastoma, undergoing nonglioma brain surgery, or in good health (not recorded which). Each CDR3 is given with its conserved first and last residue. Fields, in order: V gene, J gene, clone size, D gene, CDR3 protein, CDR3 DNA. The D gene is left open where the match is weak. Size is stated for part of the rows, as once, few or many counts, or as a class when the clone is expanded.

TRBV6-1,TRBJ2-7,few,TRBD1,CASSRGQVYEQYF,TGTGCCAGCAGTCGGGGACAGGTCTACGAGCAGTACTTC
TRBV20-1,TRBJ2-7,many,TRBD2,CSARATSADEQYF,TGCAGTGCTAGGGCGACTAGCGCCGACGAGCAGTACTTC
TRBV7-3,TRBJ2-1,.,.,CASSLSPGANNEQFF,TGTGCCAGCAGCTTAAGCCCGGGGGCAAACAATGAGCAGTTCTTC
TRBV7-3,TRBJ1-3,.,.,CASSLGGTSGNTIYF,TGTGCCAGCAGCTTGGGGGGGACCTCTGGAAACACCATATATTTT
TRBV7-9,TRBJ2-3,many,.,CASSFRGGTDTQYF,TGTGCCAGCAGCTTTAGAGGGGGCACAGATACGCAGTATTTT
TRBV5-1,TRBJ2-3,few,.,CASNPGRGASSTDTQYF,TGCGCCAGCAACCCAGGAAGGGGGGCCTCAAGCACAGATACGCAGTATTTT
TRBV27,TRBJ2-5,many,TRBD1,CASSLFGTEDQETQYF,TGTGCCAGCAGTTTATTTGGGACAGAAGACCAAGAGACCCAGTACTTC
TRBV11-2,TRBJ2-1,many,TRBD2,CASTYLSGGYSEQFF,TGTGCCAGCACCTACCTTAGCGGGGGATATAGTGAGCAGTTCTTC
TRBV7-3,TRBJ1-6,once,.,CASGLRWDSPLHF,TGTGCCAGCGGCTTAAGGTGGGATTCACCCCTCCACTTT
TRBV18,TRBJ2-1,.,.,CASSQNSQGVAYNERFF,TGTGCCAGCTCACAGAATTCACAGGGAGTCGCCTACAATGAGCGGTTCTTC
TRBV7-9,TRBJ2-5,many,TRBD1,CASSFLSGGFQETQYF,TGTGCCAGCAGCTTCCTCTCAGGGGGTTTTCAAGAGACCCAGTACTTC
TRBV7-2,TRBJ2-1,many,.,CASSLLAGDEQFF,TGTGCCAGCAGCTTACTGGCAGGAGATGAGCAGTTCTTC
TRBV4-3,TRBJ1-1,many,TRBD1,CASGQGANTEAFF,TGCGCCAGCGGACAGGGGGCGAACACTGAAGCTTTCTTT
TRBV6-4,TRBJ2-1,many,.,CASSVQPHSYNEQFF,TGTGCCAGCAGTGTACAGCCCCACTCCTACAATGAGCAGTTCTTC
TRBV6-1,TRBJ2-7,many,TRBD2,CASSPIAGHYEQYF,TGTGCCAGCAGTCCTATAGCGGGGCACTACGAGCAGTACTTC
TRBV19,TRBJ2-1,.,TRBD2,CASSTERGSYF,TGTGCCAGTAGTACCGAGCGGGGCTCATATTTC
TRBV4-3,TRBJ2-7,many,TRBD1,CASSLAGTGYEQYF,TGCGCCAGCAGCCTGGCCGGGACAGGGTACGAGCAGTACTTC
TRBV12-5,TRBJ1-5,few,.,CASGLGQEYNQPQHF,TGTGCTAGTGGTTTAGGCCAGGAGTACAATCAGCCCCAGCATTTT
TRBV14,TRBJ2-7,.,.,CASSQATGYSSYEQYF,TGTGCCAGCAGCCAAGCTACGGGATACAGCTCCTACGAGCAGTACTTC
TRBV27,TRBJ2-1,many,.,CASSLIGVDEQFF,TGTGCCAGCAGTTTAATAGGTGTCGATGAGCAGTTCTTC
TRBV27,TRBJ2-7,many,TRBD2,CASSYKLAGPYEQYF,TGTGCCAGCAGTTACAAACTAGCGGGGCCCTACGAGCAGTACTTC
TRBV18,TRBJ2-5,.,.,CASSQGRETQYF,TGTGCCAGCTCACAGGGACGGGAGACCCAGTACTTC
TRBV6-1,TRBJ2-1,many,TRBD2,CASSSLAGAHYNEQFF,TGTGCCAGCAGTTCACTAGCGGGGGCCCATTACAATGAGCAGTTCTTC
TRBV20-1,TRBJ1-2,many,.,CSARDLSVLLGYTF,TGCAGTGCTAGAGATCTATCTGTTCTCCTAGGCTACACCTTC
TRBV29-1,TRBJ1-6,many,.,CSGARSPLHF,TGCAGCGGGGCAAGATCACCCCTCCACTTT
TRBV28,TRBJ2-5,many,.,CASSLTETQYF,TGTGCCAGCAGTTTAACGGAGACCCAGTACTTC
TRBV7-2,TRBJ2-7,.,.,CASSLGGGRFGEQYF,TGTGCCAGCAGCTTAGGGGGGGGCCGGTTCGGCGAGCAGTACTTC
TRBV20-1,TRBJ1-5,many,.,CSARGGGGTQPQHF,TGCAGTGCTAGAGGTGGGGGAGGGACCCAGCCCCAGCATTTT